Each of the 20 T cell receptor beta chains below was sequenced from the same sample in a study of blood T cell repertoires in COVID-19. Some clones are missing from TCRdb's copy, which holds only in-frame ones; the method was immunoSEQ multiplex PCR. The sample consists of about 140,000 clones, approximately 82% of them appearing once. Material: peripheral blood. The receptors originated from a man in his sixties with active or convalescent COVID-19.

The chain links TRBV10-2 to TRBJ2-6; D is possibly TRBD1 (5 bases). Trimming cost V 2 bases and J 2 bases, with 7 bases left between them. In germline, CDR1 is WSHSY, CDR2 SAAADI. The CDR3 is 15 amino acids. The CDR3 DNA reads TGCGCCAGCAGTGAGGGGGCTACTGGGGCCAACGTCCTGACTTTC. This gives the protein CASSEGATGANVLTF.

The genes are TRBV2 and TRBJ2-7; D might be TRBD2 (6 bases). CDR1 and CDR2 from the germline V gene are SNHLY and FYNNEI. CDR3 size: 13 residues. Trimming stripped 8 bases from V and 5 bases from J, with 16 bases between. The CDR3: CASGRQEGHEQYV. CDR3 nucleotide sequence: TGTGCCAGCGGGCGGCAGGAGGGCCACGAGCAGTACGTC.

The chain employs TRBV4-1 and TRBJ1-2, with TRBD1 as a possible D gene (6 bases). The CDR3 loop spans 17 amino acids. From germline, CDR1 is MGHRA and CDR2 YSYEKL. With 0 bases removed from V and 8 bases from J, the gap between germline ends came to 22 bases. CDR3 in amino acids: CASSQDVVLILTGGYTF. In nucleotides, the CDR3 is TGCGCCAGCAGCCAAGATGTGGTTTTGATTCTGACAGGCGGCTACACCTTC.

The V call is TRBV2, the J call TRBJ1-1, with no clear D. Trimming removed 7 bases at V and 0 bases at J, with 15 bases between. The CDR3 sequence is 15 residues long. The germline V gene encodes CDR1 SNHLY and CDR2 FYNNEI. The CDR3 bases are TGTGCCAGCACCATTGGGAGGGTCATGAACACTGAAGCTTTCTTT. Protein product: CASTIGRVMNTEAFF.

DNA of the CDR3: TGTGCCAGCAAAGGACAGGGGGAGAACACTGAAGCTTTCTTT. Translation: CASKGQGENTEAFF. This chain joins TRBV28 and TRBJ1-1; 10 positions match TRBD1. Germline CDR1 is MDHEN and CDR2 is SYDVKM. With V trimmed by 7 bases and J by 1 base, 3 bases remained unmatched. The CDR3 is 14 residues long.

This clone occurred once. The chain has TRBV12-3 or TRBV12-4 and TRBJ2-7; weak D call: TRBD1 (5 bases). The V gene lost 3 bases and the J gene lost 5 bases, with 11 bases spanning the gap. The CDR3 length is 13 residues. CDR3 amino acids: CASSLGRYDEQYF. The CDR3 DNA sequence: TGTGCCAGCAGTTTGGGGCGCTATGACGAGCAGTACTTC.

The chain uses TRBV19 and TRBJ2-3; possible D gene TRBD2, 6 bases. The CDR3 is 18 amino acids. Germline lookup yields CDR1 LNHDA and CDR2 SQIVND (reference sequence). Trimming cost V 6 bases and J 0 bases, with 22 bases left between them. CDR3 DNA sequence: TGTGCCAGTAGATCCGGGCAGGCGGGAACTTGGAGCACAGATACGCAGTATTTT. Its translation: CASRSGQAGTWSTDTQYF.

This chain connects TRBV10-2 to TRBJ2-7; D is perhaps TRBD2 (7 bases). Germline loops: CDR1 WSHSY, CDR2 SAAADI. The CDR3 sequence is 13 residues long. The V end was cut by 7 bases, the J end by 6 bases, with 16 bases between. In DNA form, the CDR3 reads TGCGCCAGCACCCTATGGGGGGGCGCCGAGCAGTACTTC. Its translation: CASTLWGGAEQYF.

The rearrangement uses TRBV5-5 and TRBJ2-1; 12 positions match TRBD2. CDR1 is SGHKS and CDR2 is YYEKEE in the germline V gene (reference sequence). V was clipped by 4 bases and J by 5 bases; unmatched bases: 4. There are 15 residues in the CDR3. CDR3 DNA sequence: TGTGCCAGCAGCGACCGGACTAGCGGGAACAATGAGCAGTTCTTC. Its translation is CASSDRTSGNNEQFF.

Details on this clone: The sample holds other DNA sequences that translate to the same CDR3. The CDR3: CASSLGGSDYGYTF. As DNA, the CDR3 is TGTGCCAGCAGCTTAGGTGGCTCTGACTATGGCTACACCTTC. This chain links TRBV7-9 with TRBJ1-2, with D unresolved. V lost 1 base and J 3 bases, leaving 9 bases between the germline ends. Germline CDR1 SEHNR, CDR2 FQNEAQ (reference sequence). There are 14 residues in the CDR3.

This clone was seen only once. The rearrangement joins TRBV6-5 to TRBJ1-5; no firm D call. V was pared by 0 bases and J by 1 base, with 7 bases between. The length of the CDR3 is 15 residues. Germline V gives CDR1 MNHEY, CDR2 SVGAGI. CDR3 protein: CASSYSTGSNQPQHF. CDR3 bases: TGTGCCAGCAGTTACTCTACGGGAAGCAATCAGCCCCAGCATTTT.

The chain uses TRBV28 and TRBJ1-5; a weak D match, TRBD1 (5 bases). Per the germline V gene, CDR1 is MDHEN and CDR2 is SYDVKM. CDR3 length: 13 residues. The V end lost 6 bases, the J end lost 6 bases, and 12 bases lay between the germline ends. CDR3 loop: CASSLGQGQPQHF. The CDR3 DNA reads TGTGCCAGCAGCTTGGGTCAGGGTCAGCCCCAGCATTTT.

This clone was observed many times. The chain recombines TRBV11-3 with TRBJ2-7; TRBD1 is a possible D gene (6 bases). The CDR3 loop spans 15 amino acids. V was shortened by 5 bases and J by 5 bases, with 19 bases between the two germline ends. Germline V gives CDR1 SGHNT, CDR2 YENEEA. For the CDR3, the DNA is TGTGCCAGCAGCCCCAGGGGAGCCACGATCCACGAGCAGTACTTC. It specifies CASSPRGATIHEQYF.

The chain employs TRBV4-3 and TRBJ2-1; 10 nucleotides line up with TRBD2. The CDR3 is 15 amino acids. Germline V lookup: CDR1 LGHNA, CDR2 YSLEER. Trimming at V came to 4 bases and at J to 8 bases, leaving 8 bases not matched to a gene. The CDR3 loop reads CASSRNLAGAYEQFF. The DNA of the CDR3 is TGCGCCAGCAGCCGCAACCTAGCGGGAGCTTATGAGCAGTTCTTC.

This chain links TRBV11-2 with TRBJ1-3; no definite D call. Trimming removed 3 bases from V and 0 bases from J, with 9 bases in between. CDR3 length: 15 residues. Germline CDR1 and CDR2: SGHAT and FQNNGV. CDR3 coding DNA: TGTGCCAGCAGCTTTTCCGGGGACTCTGGAAACACCATATATTTT. This encodes CASSFSGDSGNTIYF.

The chain is built from TRBV7-2 and TRBJ1-4, with 8 positions matching TRBD1. The CDR3 has 14 amino acids. CDR1 and CDR2 (germline): SGHTA, FQGNSA. Unmatched junction bases numbered 5, after V lost 6 bases and J lost 5 bases. DNA for the CDR3: TGTGCCAGCAGTTCCGACAGGGGAAATGAAAAACTGTTTTTT. This encodes CASSSDRGNEKLFF.

The chain uses TRBV7-9 and TRBJ1-4; no reliable D call. V lost 0 bases, J lost 1 base, and 9 bases lay in between. Germline lookup yields CDR1 SEHNR and CDR2 FQNEAQ (reference sequence). This CDR3 has 16 residues. For the CDR3, the DNA is TGTGCCAGCAGCTTAGCCGCGAGGCGAACTAATGAAAAACTGTTTTTT. As protein: CASSLAARRTNEKLFF.

A few counts support this clone. This chain joins TRBV18 and TRBJ1-5; the D gene is possibly TRBD1 (5 bases). The CDR3 has 16 amino acids. Trimming pared 0 bases from V and 2 bases from J, leaving 11 bases between. Germline CDR1 KGHSH, CDR2 LQKENI. CDR3 nucleotides: TGTGCCAGCTCACCACCGGTCGCGGGGGGCAATCAGCCCCAGCATTTT. Its translation is CASSPPVAGGNQPQHF.

J is TRBJ2-5 and V is TRBV7-2, with D hard to call. Germline V gene sequence: CDR1 SGHTA, CDR2 FQGNSA. The V and J ends lost 2 bases and 7 bases respectively, with 5 bases between them. CDR3 length: 11 residues. CDR3 protein: CASSLSWTQYF. CDR3 DNA: TGTGCCAGCAGCTTATCCTGGACCCAGTACTTC.

V usage is TRBV10-2 and J usage is TRBJ1-4; D remains ambiguous. V dropped 1 base and J dropped 3 bases, with 12 bases sitting between them. Germline values: CDR1 WSHSY, CDR2 SAAADI. CDR3 length: 16 residues. CDR3 sequence: CASSEYSPESNEKLFF. The CDR3 nucleotides read TGCGCCAGCAGTGAGTACAGTCCAGAGTCTAATGAAAAACTGTTTTTT.